This entry lists 2 T cell receptor beta chains sequenced from one sample in a study of T cell responses to AZD1222 COVID-19 vaccine. The protocol was immunoSEQ multiplex PCR, while the TCRdb copy is restricted to in-frame clones and leaves out a portion. The table includes some 150,000 clones, about 93% detected once. Sequences were derived from peripheral blood, sampled on day 0 of AZD1222 vaccination. These receptors were obtained from an adult in good health.

The V call is TRBV3-1 (or the pseudogene TRBV3-2), the J call TRBJ1-1; D not certain. V lost 5 bases to trimming and J lost 4 bases, with 26 bases between them. The CDR3 is made up of 18 amino acids. Germline-derived CDR1 and CDR2 are LGHDT and YNNKEL (reference sequence). The chain's CDR3 is CASSYAFPSRGGSTEAFF. In DNA, the CDR3 is TGTGCCAGCAGCTATGCATTCCCGTCACGAGGTGGGAGCACTGAAGCTTTCTTT.

The chain uses TRBV6-2 or TRBV6-3 and TRBJ2-1, with a possible D match to TRBD2 (6 bases). The CDR3 totals 15 residues. Deletions cut 4 bases from V and 9 bases from J, with 19 bases between. Germline V gives CDR1 MNHEY, CDR2 SVGEGT. CDR3: CASSSGLLLQREQFF. The DNA for the CDR3 is TGTGCCAGCAGTTCAGGACTACTCCTACAACGTGAGCAGTTCTTC.